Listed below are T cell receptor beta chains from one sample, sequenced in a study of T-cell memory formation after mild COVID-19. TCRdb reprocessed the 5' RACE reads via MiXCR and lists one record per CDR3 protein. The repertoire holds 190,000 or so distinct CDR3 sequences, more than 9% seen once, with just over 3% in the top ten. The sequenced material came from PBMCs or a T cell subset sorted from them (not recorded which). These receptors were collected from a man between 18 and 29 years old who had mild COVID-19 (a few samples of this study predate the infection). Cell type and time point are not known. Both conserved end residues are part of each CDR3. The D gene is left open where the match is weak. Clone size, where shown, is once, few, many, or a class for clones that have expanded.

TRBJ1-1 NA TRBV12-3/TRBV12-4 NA CASSKRNLSTEAFF TGTGCCAGCAGCAAACGGAACCTTAGCACTGAAGCTTTCTTT
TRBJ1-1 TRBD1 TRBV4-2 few CASSQEIAGGTEAFF TGTGCCAGCAGCCAAGAAATAGCAGGGGGGACTGAAGCTTTCTTT
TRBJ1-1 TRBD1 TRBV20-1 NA CSARGQGKAEAFF TGCAGTGCTAGGGGACAGGGGAAGGCTGAAGCTTTCTTT
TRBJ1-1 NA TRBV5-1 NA CASSYDSREAFF TGCGCCAGCAGCTACGATTCAAGGGAAGCTTTCTTT
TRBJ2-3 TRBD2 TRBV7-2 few CASSLSGGVSDTQYF TGTGCCAGCAGCTTGAGCGGGGGGGTGTCAGATACGCAGTATTTT
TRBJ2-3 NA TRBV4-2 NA CASSQGAEDTQYF TGTGCCAGCAGCCAAGGAGCCGAAGATACGCAGTATTTT
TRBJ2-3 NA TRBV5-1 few CASSLGQGSGTDTQYF TGCGCCAGCAGCTTGGGGCAGGGGAGTGGCACAGATACGCAGTATTTT
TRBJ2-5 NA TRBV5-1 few CASSPQTGTVGETQYF TGCGCCAGCAGCCCCCAAACAGGGACGGTTGGAGAGACCCAGTACTTC
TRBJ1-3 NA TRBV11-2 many CASSIARSGNTIYF TGTGCCAGCAGCATAGCCAGATCTGGAAACACCATATATTTT
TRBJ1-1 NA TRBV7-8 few CASSLPQIEAFF TGTGCCAGCAGCTTACCGCAGATTGAAGCTTTCTTT
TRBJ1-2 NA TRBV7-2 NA CASSWGDYGYTF TGTGCCAGCAGCTGGGGTGACTATGGCTACACCTTC
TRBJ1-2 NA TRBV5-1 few CASSPASGTNYGYTF TGCGCCAGCAGCCCGGCGTCGGGGACTAACTATGGCTACACCTTC
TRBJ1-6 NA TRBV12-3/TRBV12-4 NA CASSLRISNSPLHF TGTGCCAGCAGTTTAAGGATTAGCAATTCACCCCTCCACTTT
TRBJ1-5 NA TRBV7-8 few CASSSRGGGAPQHF TGTGCCAGCAGCTCTCGGGGAGGCGGCGCGCCCCAGCATTTT
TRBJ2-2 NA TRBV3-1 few CASSRQLASGELFF TGTGCCAGCAGCCGACAGCTAGCCTCCGGGGAGCTGTTTTTT
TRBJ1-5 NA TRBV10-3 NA CAISQGWGQPQHF TGTGCCATCAGCCAGGGATGGGGTCAGCCCCAGCATTTT